The 3 T cell receptor beta chains presented below share a single source sample, sequenced in a study of blood T cells in healthy people across ages. With a J-beta primer mix and a sample-barcoded 5' primer, a second PCR ran about 6 to 11 cycles. TCRdb analysed the 5' RACE reads with MiXCR anew, one entry per CDR3 protein. Of some 560,000 distinct CDR3 sequences listed, about a quarter are singletons. Separately, the same data were catalogued under a study of T cells of mothers and their children.

The material sequenced was blood. These receptors were collected from a boy aged 2-15 years in good health.

At least ten counts were recorded for this clonotype. The rearrangement uses TRBV5-1 and TRBJ2-2; TRBD2 matches at 8 bases. V trimming: 3 bases; J trimming: 3 bases; junction bases outside the gene matches: 13. Germline V gene lookup returns CDR1 SGHRS and CDR2 YFSETQ. The CDR3 length is 18 residues. In DNA form, the CDR3 reads TGCGCCAGCAGCTCGGGACTAGGGACCCAAGGGGACACCGGGGAGCTGTTTTTT. It codes for CASSSGLGTQGDTGELFF.

This clonotype was detected many times. This chain uses TRBV12-3 or TRBV12-4 with TRBJ2-3, with 12 bases matching TRBD2. Trimming took 5 bases from V and 1 from J; bases not matched to a gene: 1. The CDR3 has 15 amino acids. The CDR3 bases are TGTGCCAGCAGTCCTAGCGGGGGGGGCACAGATACGCAGTATTTT. Its protein is CASSPSGGGTDTQYF.

The chain links TRBV5-1 to TRBJ1-5; D unresolved. The CDR3 has 13 residues. CDR1 is SGHRS, CDR2 YFSETQ, per germline. With 2 bases removed from V and 4 bases from J, the gap between germline ends came to 7 bases. Here the CDR3 DNA reads TGCGCCAGCAGCTTCGCCCCGAATCAGCCCCAGCATTTT. This translates into CASSFAPNQPQHF.